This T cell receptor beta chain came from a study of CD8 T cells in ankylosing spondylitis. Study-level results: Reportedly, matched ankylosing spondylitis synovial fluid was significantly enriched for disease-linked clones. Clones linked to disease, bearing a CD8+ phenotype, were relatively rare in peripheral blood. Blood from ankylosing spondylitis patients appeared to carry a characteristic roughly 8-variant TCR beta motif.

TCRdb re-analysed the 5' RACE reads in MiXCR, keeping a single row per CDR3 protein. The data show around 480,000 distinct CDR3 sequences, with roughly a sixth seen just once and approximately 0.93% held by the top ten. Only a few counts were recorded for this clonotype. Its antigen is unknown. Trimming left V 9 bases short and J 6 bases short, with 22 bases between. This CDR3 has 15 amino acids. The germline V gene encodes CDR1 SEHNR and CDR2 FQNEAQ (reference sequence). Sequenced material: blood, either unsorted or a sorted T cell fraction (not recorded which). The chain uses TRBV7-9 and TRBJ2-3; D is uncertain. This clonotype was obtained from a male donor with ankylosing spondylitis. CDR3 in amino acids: CASGPESTSTDTQYF. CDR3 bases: TGTGCCAGTGGGCCCGAGTCTACAAGTACCGATACGCAGTATTTT.